A single sample is the source of the 2 T cell receptor beta chains below, sequenced in a study of patients and donors after allogeneic stem cell transplantation (TCRdb year 2020). Library preparation employed RT-PCR. Data came from a NextSeq 550. TCRdb trimmed the raw reads at Q25, called clones with MiXCR and kept productive beta chains. Identical CDR3 proteins give one entry, which carries the most common genes and DNA. The sample has 900,000 to 1,000,000 distinct CDR3 sequences on record, roughly 18% of them singletons. The biggest ten clones account for under 6.5% of the sample. The sequencing input was blood, either unsorted or a sorted T cell fraction (not recorded which). These TCRs come from a human donor who was either an allogeneic HSCT recipient or a stem cell or donor lymphocyte infusion donor (not recorded which). It is not recorded whose cells these are; they may come from a transplant donor.

The V call is TRBV12-3 or TRBV12-4, the J call TRBJ2-3; D remains ambiguous. The CDR3 runs 14 residues. V shed 2 bases and J shed 2 bases, with 8 bases lying between them. DNA of the CDR3: TGTGCCAGCAGTTTAAAGGGCTTCACAGATACGCAGTATTTT. This codes for CASSLKGFTDTQYF.

For this clonotype: A much larger clone differs from this one at a single base, so this may be a read error. This CDR3 fails to terminate in the conserved phenylalanine or tryptophan, so it likely reflects a read error. The chain has TRBV6-5 and TRBJ1-2; no clear D. V shed 2 bases and J shed 3 bases, with 4 bases lying between them. Germline CDR1 MNHEY, CDR2 SVGAGI. The CDR3 contains 12 residues. In nucleotides, the CDR3 is TGTGCCAGCAGTTACCGGGACTATGGCTACACCGTC. Its protein is CASSYRDYGYTV.